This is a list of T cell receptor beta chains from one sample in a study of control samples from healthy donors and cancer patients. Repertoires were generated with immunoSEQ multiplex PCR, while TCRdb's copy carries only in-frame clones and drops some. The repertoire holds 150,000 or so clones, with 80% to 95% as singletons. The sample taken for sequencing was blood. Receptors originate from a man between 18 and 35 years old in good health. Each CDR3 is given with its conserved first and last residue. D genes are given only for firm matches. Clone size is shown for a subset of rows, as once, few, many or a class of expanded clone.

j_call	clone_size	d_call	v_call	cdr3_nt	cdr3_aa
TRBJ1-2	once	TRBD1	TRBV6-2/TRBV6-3	TGTGCCAGCAGTTACGACAGGGGCGATGGCTACACCTTC	CASSYDRGDGYTF
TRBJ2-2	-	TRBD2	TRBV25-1	TGTGCCAGCTCCGGCTGGGGTAGCGGGAGTTCCGGGGAGCTGTTTTTT	CASSGWGSGSSGELFF
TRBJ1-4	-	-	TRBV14	TGTGCCAGCAGCCAAGACCTTCGGCGGGGGTCTGGAACTAATGAAAAACTGTTTTTT	CASSQDLRRGSGTNEKLFF
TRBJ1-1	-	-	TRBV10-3	TGTGCCATCAGCTCTTTCGGGGCAGGAGATGAAGCTTTCTTT	CAISSFGAGDEAFF
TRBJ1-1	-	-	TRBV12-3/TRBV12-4	TGTGCCAGCACCTTTCACACTGAAGCTTTCTTT	CASTFHTEAFF
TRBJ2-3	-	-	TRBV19	TGTGCCAGCCGGGAGCAGGGGTCCACAGATACGCAGTATTTT	CASREQGSTDTQYF
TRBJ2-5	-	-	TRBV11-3	TGTGCCAGCAGCTTATTGGGCCAAGAGACCCAGTACTTC	CASSLLGQETQYF
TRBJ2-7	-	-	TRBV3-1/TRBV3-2	TGTGCCAGCAGCCAAGACGACGGGGGGCGGCAGTACTTC	CASSQDDGGRQYF
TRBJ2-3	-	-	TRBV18	TGTGCCAGCTCACCGGGCTCCGAAAGTACGCAGTATTTT	CASSPGSESTQYF
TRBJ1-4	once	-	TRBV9	TGTGCCAGCAGCACCCGGACAGAAGCAAATGAAAAACTGTTTTTT	CASSTRTEANEKLFF
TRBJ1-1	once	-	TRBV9	TGTGCCAGCAGCGTAGGGACATCGAACACTGAAGCTTTCTTT	CASSVGTSNTEAFF
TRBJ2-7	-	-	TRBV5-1	TGCGCCAGCAGCTTTAGAAACGAGCAGTACTTC	CASSFRNEQYF
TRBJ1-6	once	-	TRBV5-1	TGCGCCAGCAGCTCTGGGCAGGGAGAGTCACCCCTCCACTTT	CASSSGQGESPLHF
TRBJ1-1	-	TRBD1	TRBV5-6	TGTGCCAGCACCCTGTCCCCGAGGGGGCTGAACACTGAAGCTTTCTTT	CASTLSPRGLNTEAFF
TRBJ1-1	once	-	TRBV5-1	TGCGCCAGCAGCTTGACAGGGCCGAACACTGAAGCTTTCTTT	CASSLTGPNTEAFF
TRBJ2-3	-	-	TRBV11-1	TGTGCCAGCAGCCCCCGGGGAGTAAGCACAGATACGCAGTATTTT	CASSPRGVSTDTQYF
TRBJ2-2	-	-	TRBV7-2	TGTGCCAGCAGCTTAGTAACAGCCTACACCGGGGAGCTGTTTTTT	CASSLVTAYTGELFF
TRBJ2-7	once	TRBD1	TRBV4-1	TGCGCCAGCAGCCAAGCTGAGACAGGGGCCTCCTACGAGCAGTACTTC	CASSQAETGASYEQYF
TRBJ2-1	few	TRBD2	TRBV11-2	TGTGCCAGCAGCTTTGCTCCGTGGGAGCGGGGGCCGAACAATGAGCAGTTCTTC	CASSFAPWERGPNNEQFF
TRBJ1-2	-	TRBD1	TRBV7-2	TGTGCCAGCAGCCTCGTGGACAGGGGAAATTCCTACACCTTC	CASSLVDRGNSYTF
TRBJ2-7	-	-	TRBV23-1	TGCGCCAGCAGTCGTGGAACGGAGTACGAGCAGTACTTC	CASSRGTEYEQYF
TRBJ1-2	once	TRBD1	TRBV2	TGTGCCAGCAGTGAACAGGGGGAAGACTATGGCTACACCTTC	CASSEQGEDYGYTF
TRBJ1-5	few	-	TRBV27	TGTGCCAGCAGTATACGGGGCTATAGCAATCAGCCCCAGCATTTT	CASSIRGYSNQPQHF
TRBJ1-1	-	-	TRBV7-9	TGTGCCAGCAGCTCTCCGGGACCCCAGAACGTTGAAGCTTTCTTT	CASSSPGPQNVEAFF
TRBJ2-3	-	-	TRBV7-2	TGTGCCAGCAGCCAATCTGGGTCTAGCACAGATACGCAGTATTTT	CASSQSGSSTDTQYF
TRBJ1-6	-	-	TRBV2	TGTGCCAGCAGTGAGATCAGGGAGGGAAATTCACCCCTCCACTTT	CASSEIREGNSPLHF
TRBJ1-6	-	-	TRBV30	TGTGCCTGGAGTGCCGATTCACCCCTCCACTTT	CAWSADSPLHF
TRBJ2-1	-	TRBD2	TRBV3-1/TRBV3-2	TGTGCCAGCAGCCGAAAGGTGGGGACTAGCGGATACAATGAGCAGTTCTTC	CASSRKVGTSGYNEQFF
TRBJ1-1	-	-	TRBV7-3	TGTGCCAGCAGGGTTCTACCCACGGACACTGAAGCTTTCTTT	CASRVLPTDTEAFF
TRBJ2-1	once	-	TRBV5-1	TGCGCCAGCAGCGATGTCACGCACGGCAAGGGCGGCCTTGAGCAGTTCTTC	CASSDVTHGKGGLEQFF
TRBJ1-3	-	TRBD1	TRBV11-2	TGTGCCAGCAGCTTGACAGGGGACACCATATATTTT	CASSLTGDTIYF
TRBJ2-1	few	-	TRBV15	TGTGCCACCAGCAGAGTCCCCAGGGGCACTGAGCAGTTCTTC	CATSRVPRGTEQFF
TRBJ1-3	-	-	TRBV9	TGTGCCAGCAGCCTTGGGACCTCCTCTGGAAACACCATATATTTT	CASSLGTSSGNTIYF
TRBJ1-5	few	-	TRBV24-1	TGTGCCACCAGTGATTTTTCTAGCAATCAGCCCCAGCATTTT	CATSDFSSNQPQHF
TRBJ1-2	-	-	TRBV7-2	TGTGCCAGCAGCTTAGGAGAGGGGACAAAGGGCTACACCTTC	CASSLGEGTKGYTF
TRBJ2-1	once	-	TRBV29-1	TGCAGCGTTAATAGTGGCAGGCACTTCTTC	CSVNSGRHFF
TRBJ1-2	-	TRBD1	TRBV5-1	TGCGCCAGCAGCCCTGGACAGGGAGTGAATGGCTACACCTTC	CASSPGQGVNGYTF
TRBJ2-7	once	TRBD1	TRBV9	TGTGCCAGCAGCCCCGGGGTCGGGACAGGGGAATACGAGCAGTACTTC	CASSPGVGTGEYEQYF
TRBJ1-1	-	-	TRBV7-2	TGTGCCAGCAGCTTCAGGAACACTGAAGCTTTCTTT	CASSFRNTEAFF
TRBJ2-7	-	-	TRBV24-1	TGTGCCACCAGTGATTGGGGAGATACCGAGCAGTACTTC	CATSDWGDTEQYF
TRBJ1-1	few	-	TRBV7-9	TGTGCCAGCAGCCTGCTCGGGGGGAACACTGAAGCTTTCTTT	CASSLLGGNTEAFF
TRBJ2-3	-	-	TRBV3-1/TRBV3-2	TGTGCCACTGGGGGGTATTCGACAGATACGCAGTATTTT	CATGGYSTDTQYF
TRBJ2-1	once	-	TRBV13	TGTGCCAGCAGCTTAGGTCAGGGGAACTACAATGAGCAGTTCTTC	CASSLGQGNYNEQFF
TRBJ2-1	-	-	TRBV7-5	TGTGCCAGAAGCTTAGTACGGAATGAGCAGTTCTTC	CARSLVRNEQFF
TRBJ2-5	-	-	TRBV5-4	TGTGCCAGCAGCTTTTGGGTCGGGGAGACCCAGTACTTC	CASSFWVGETQYF
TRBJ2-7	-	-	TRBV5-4	TGTGCCAGCAGCTTGGGCCCCGCTCGGGCTGCTTACGAGCAGTACTTC	CASSLGPARAAYEQYF
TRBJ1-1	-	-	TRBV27	TGTGCCAGCATCCCGAGAGGGACATCGAGCACTGAAGCTTTCTTT	CASIPRGTSSTEAFF
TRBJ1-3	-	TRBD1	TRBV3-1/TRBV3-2	TGTGCCAGCAGCCCGACAGGGGGCGACTTTGTCGGAAACACCATATATTTT	CASSPTGGDFVGNTIYF
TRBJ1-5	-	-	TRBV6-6	TGTGCCAGCAGTTATTTCCCAGGCAATCAGCCCCAGCATTTT	CASSYFPGNQPQHF
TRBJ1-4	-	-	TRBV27	TGTGCCAGCAGTTTATCCCAACAGTTCGGTGAAAAACTGTTTTTT	CASSLSQQFGEKLFF
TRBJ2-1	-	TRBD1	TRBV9	TGTGCCAGCAGCGGCTGGCGGGACAGGGGCGATGAGCAGTTCTTC	CASSGWRDRGDEQFF
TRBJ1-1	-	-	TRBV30	TGTGCCTGGAGAGAGATAAGGGAAGTGGCTGAAGCTTTCTTT	CAWREIREVAEAFF
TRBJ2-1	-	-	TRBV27	TGTGCCAGCAGTTTATTGCCCATCAATGAGCAGTTCTTC	CASSLLPINEQFF
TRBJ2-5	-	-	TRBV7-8	TGTGCCACGGTCGCCGGCGCAGAGACCCAGTACTTC	CATVAGAETQYF
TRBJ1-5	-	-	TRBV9	TGTGCCAGCAGCCCGGGAGGGAACAGTCAGCCCCAGCATTTT	CASSPGGNSQPQHF
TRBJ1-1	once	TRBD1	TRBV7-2	TGTGCCAGCAGCCCAGACAGGGGGCGGATGAACACTGAAGCTTTCTTT	CASSPDRGRMNTEAFF
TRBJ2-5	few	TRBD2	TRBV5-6	TGTGCCAGCAGCGGAAGGACTAGTTGGACCCAGTACTTC	CASSGRTSWTQYF